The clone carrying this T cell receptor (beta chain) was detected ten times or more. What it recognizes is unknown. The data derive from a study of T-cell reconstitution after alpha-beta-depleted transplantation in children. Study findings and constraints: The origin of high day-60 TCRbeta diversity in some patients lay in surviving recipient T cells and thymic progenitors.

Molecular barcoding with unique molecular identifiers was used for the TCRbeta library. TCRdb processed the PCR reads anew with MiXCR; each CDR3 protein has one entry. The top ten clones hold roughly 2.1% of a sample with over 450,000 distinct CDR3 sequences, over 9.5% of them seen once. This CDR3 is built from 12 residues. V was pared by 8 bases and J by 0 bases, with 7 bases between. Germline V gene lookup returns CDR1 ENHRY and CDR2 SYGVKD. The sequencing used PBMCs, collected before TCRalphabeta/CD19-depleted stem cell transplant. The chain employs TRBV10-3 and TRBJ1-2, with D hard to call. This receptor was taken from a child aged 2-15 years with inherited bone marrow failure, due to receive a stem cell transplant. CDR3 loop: CAIEEANYGYTF. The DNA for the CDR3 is TGTGCCATCGAGGAAGCTAACTATGGCTACACCTTC.